The following is a T cell receptor beta chain sequence with its context. These data belong to a study of shared clonotypes between healthy human individuals. Trimming stripped 7 bases from V and 2 bases from J, with 6 bases between. The CDR3 sequence is 12 residues long. Per the germline V gene, CDR1 is SEHNR and CDR2 is FQNEAQ (reference sequence). Profiling relied on immunoSEQ multiplex PCR, and the TCRdb table lists in-frame clones only, not all of them. Among about 1.4 million clones listed, roughly 95% were seen once. The chain employs TRBV7-9 and TRBJ1-5, with D hard to call. What was sequenced was naive CD4+ T cells sorted from blood. Regarding subset: CD45RA+ positively selected. The clonotype was recovered from a man under 40 in good health. The CDR3 reads CASTYGNQPQHF. The DNA for the CDR3 is TGTGCCAGCACGTATGGCAATCAGCCCCAGCATTTT. Based on the CDR3 plus reference TRBV7-9 and TRBJ1-5, the full variable domain is DTGVSQNPRHKITKRGQNVTFRCDPISEHNRLYWYRQTLGQGPEFLTYFQNEAQLEKSRLLSDRFSAERPKGSFSTLEIQRTEQGDSAMYLCASTYGNQPQHFGDGTRLSIL.